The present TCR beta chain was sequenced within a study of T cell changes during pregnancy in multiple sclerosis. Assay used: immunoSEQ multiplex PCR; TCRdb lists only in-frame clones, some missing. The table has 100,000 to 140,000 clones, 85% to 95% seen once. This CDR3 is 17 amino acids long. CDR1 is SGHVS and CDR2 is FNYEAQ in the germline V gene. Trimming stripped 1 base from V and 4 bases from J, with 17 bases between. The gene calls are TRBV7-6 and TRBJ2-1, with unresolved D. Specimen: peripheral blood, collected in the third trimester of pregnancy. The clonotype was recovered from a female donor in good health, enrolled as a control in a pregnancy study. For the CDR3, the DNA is TGTGCCAGCAGCTTAGATCGTACCCGAATTACTTACAATGAGCAGTTCTTC. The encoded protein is CASSLDRTRITYNEQFF.